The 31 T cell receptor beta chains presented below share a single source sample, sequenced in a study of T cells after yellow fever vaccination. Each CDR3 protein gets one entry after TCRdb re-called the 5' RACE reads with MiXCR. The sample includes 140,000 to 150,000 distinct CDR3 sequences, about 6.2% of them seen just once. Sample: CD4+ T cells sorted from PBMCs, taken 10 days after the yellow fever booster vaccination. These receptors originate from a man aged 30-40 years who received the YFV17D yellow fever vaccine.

The CDR3 nucleotides read TGTGCCAGCCACTCCGGGCCGGGGAGGCCCCAGCATTTT. It encodes CASHSGPGRPQHF. The gene calls are TRBV6-5 and TRBJ1-5; unclear D gene. The V gene lost 8 bases and the J gene lost 9 bases, with 17 bases spanning the gap. The CDR3 is 13 residues long. From germline, CDR1 is MNHEY and CDR2 SVGAGI.

CDR3 sequence (DNA): TGTGCCAGCAGCTTAGCCCGGACAGAGGGCGCCGCTTTCTTT. Translated: CASSLARTEGAAFF. This rearrangement joins TRBV7-2 to TRBJ1-1; the D gene is possibly TRBD1 (6 bases). The CDR3 runs 14 residues. CDR1 is SGHTA and CDR2 is FQGNSA in the germline V gene. Trimming shortened V by 0 bases and J by 11 bases, and 16 bases separated the two germline ends.

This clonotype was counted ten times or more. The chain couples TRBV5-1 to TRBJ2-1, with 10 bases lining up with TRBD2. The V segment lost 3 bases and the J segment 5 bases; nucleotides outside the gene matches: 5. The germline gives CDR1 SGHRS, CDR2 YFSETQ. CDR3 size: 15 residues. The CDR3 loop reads CASSYLAGVDNEQFF. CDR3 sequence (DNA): TGCGCCAGCAGCTATCTAGCGGGAGTGGACAATGAGCAGTTCTTC.

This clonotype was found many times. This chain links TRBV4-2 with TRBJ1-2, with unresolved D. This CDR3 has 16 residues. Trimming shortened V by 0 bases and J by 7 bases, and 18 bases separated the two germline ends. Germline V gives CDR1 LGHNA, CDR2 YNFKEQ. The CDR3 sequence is CASSQDQGRSRRGYTF. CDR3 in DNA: TGTGCCAGCAGCCAAGATCAAGGGAGATCCAGACGTGGCTACACCTTC.

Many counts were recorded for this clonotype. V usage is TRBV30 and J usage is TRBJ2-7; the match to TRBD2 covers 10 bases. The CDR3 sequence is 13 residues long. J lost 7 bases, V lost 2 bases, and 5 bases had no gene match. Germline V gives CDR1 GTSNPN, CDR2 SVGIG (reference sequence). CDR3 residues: CAWSLAGASEQYF. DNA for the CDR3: TGTGCCTGGAGTCTAGCGGGAGCTTCTGAGCAGTACTTC.

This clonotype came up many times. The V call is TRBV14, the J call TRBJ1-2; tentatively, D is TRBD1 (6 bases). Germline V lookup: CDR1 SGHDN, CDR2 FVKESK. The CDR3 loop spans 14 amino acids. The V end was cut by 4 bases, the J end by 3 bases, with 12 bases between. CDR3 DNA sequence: TGTGCCAGCAGCCCCGCGGGGGCTGACTATGGCTACACCTTC. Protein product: CASSPAGADYGYTF.

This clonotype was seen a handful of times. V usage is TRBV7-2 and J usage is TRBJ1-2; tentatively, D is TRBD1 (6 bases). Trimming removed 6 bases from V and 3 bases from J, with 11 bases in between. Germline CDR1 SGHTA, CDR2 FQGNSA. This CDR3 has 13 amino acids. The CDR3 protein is CASRSPGDYGYTF. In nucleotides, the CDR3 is TGTGCCAGCAGATCCCCAGGGGACTATGGCTACACCTTC.

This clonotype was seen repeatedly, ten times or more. The CDR3 DNA sequence: TGTGCCAGTAGTATACCGACTAGCGGGAGGATTGGGGGCTCCTACAATGAGCAGTTCTTC. This encodes CASSIPTSGRIGGSYNEQFF. The chain recombines TRBV19 with TRBJ2-1, with 13 bases lining up with TRBD2. Germline V lookup: CDR1 LNHDA, CDR2 SQIVND (reference sequence). The CDR3 is made up of 20 amino acids. V gave up 2 bases and J gave up 0 bases; unmatched junction bases: 10.

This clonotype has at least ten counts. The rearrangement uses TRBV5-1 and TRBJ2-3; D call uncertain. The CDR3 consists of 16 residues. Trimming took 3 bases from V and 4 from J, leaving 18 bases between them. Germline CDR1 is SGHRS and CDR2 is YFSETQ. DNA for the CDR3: TGCGCCAGCAGCTCGGTTCCGAATTATCCCGCAGATACGCAGTATTTT. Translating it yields CASSSVPNYPADTQYF.

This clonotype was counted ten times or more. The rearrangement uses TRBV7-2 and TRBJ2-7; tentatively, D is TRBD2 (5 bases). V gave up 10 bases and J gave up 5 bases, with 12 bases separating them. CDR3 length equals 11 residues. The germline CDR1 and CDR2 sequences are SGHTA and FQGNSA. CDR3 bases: TGTGCCACCACGTCGGGGAACGAGCAGTACTTC. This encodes CATTSGNEQYF.

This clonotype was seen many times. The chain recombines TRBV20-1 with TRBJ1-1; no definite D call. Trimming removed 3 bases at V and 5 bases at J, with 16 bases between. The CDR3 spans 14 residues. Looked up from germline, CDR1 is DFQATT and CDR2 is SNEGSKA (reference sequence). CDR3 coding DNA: TGCAGTGCTAGCCCCCCTGATGTAGGGACTGAAGCTTTCTTT. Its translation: CSASPPDVGTEAFF.

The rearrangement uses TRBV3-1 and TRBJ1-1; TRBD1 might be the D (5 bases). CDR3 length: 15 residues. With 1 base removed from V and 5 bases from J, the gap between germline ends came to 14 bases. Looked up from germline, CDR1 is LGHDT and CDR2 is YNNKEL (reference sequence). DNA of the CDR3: TGTGCCAGCAGCCAAGCGGTGGGGCGCACGACTGAAGCTTTCTTT. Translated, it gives CASSQAVGRTTEAFF.

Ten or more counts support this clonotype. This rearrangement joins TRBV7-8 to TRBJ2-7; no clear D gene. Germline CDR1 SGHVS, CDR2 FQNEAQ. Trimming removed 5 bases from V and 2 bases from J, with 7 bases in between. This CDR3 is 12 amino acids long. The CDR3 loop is CASSRPAYEQYF. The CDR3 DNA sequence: TGTGCCAGCAGCCGACCCGCCTACGAGCAGTACTTC.

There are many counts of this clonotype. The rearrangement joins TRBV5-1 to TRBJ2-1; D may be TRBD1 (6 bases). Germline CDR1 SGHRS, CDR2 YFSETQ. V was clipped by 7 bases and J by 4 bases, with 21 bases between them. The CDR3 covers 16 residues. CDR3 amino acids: CASHLVRPGDYNEQFF. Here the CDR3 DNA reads TGCGCCAGCCACCTAGTAAGGCCAGGGGATTACAATGAGCAGTTCTTC.

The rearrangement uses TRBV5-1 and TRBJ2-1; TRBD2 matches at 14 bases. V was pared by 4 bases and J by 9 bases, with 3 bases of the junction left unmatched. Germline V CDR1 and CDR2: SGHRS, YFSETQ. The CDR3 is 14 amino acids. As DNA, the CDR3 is TGCGCCAGCAGCCACGGGACTAGCGGGAGTGAGCAGTTCTTC. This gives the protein CASSHGTSGSEQFF.

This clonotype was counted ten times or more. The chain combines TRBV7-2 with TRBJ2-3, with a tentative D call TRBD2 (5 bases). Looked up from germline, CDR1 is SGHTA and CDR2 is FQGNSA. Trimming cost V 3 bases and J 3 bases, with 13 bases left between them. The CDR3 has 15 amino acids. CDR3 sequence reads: CASSFTADRTDTQYF. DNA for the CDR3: TGTGCCAGCAGCTTTACAGCGGATCGGACAGATACGCAGTATTTT.

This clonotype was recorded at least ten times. DNA for the CDR3: TGCGCCAGCAGCTTGGTAGGCGGGGTACACGAGCAGTACTTC. Translating gives CASSLVGGVHEQYF. This chain joins TRBV5-1 and TRBJ2-7; tentatively, D is TRBD2 (6 bases). V was shortened by 0 bases and J by 5 bases, with 12 bases between the two germline ends. This CDR3 contains 14 residues. In germline, CDR1 is SGHRS, CDR2 YFSETQ.

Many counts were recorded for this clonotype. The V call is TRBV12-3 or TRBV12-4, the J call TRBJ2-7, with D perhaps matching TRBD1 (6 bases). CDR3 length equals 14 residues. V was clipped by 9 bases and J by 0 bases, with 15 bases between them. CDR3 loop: CASTDSELSYEQYF. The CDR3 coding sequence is TGTGCCAGTACGGACAGCGAGCTCTCCTACGAGCAGTACTTC.

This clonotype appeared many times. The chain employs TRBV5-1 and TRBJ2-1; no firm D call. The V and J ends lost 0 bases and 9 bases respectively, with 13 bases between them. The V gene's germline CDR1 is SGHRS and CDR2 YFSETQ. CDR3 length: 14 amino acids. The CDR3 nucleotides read TGCGCCAGCAGCTTGGCCCAGAAAAGTATTGAGCAGTTCTTC. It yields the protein CASSLAQKSIEQFF.

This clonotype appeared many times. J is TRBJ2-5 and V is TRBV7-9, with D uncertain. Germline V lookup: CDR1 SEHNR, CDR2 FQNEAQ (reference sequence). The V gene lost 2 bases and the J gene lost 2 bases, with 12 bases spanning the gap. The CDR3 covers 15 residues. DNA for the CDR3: TGTGCCAGCAGCTTACTAGGTGCGGATCAAGAGACCCAGTACTTC. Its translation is CASSLLGADQETQYF.

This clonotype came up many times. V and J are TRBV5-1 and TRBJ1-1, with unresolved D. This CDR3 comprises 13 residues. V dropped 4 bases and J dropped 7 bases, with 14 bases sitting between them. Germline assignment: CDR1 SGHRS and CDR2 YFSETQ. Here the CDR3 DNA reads TGCGCCAGCAGCGTTATGACGGACGGTGAAGCTTTCTTT. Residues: CASSVMTDGEAFF.

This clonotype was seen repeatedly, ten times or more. CDR3 nucleotides: TGTGCCAGCAGTTTCGGGACAGGGTATCAATATAGCAATCAGCCCCAGCATTTT. As protein: CASSFGTGYQYSNQPQHF. V is TRBV12-3 or TRBV12-4 and J is TRBJ1-5, with 9 nucleotides matching TRBD1. CDR3 length: 18 amino acids. With V trimmed by 3 bases and J by 0 bases, 9 bases remained unmatched.

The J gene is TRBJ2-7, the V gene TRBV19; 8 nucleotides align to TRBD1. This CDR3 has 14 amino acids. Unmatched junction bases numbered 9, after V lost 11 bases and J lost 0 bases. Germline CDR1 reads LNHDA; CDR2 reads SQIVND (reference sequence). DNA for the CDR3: TGTGCCGCCTGGGACAGGCTGAGCTCCTACGAGCAGTACTTC. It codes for CAAWDRLSSYEQYF.

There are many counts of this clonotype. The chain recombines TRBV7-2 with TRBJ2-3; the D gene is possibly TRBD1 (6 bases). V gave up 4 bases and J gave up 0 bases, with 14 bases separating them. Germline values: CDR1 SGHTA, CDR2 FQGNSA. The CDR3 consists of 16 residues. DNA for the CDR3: TGTGCCAGCAGCTCCCGGGACATGACGAGCACAGATACGCAGTATTTT. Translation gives CASSSRDMTSTDTQYF. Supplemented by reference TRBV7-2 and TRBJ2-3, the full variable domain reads GAGVSQSPSNKVTEKGKDVELRCDPISGHTALYWYRQSLGQGLEFLIYFQGNSAPDKSGLPSDRFSAERTGGSVSTLTIQRTQQEDSAVYLCASSSRDMTSTDTQYFGPGTRLTVL.

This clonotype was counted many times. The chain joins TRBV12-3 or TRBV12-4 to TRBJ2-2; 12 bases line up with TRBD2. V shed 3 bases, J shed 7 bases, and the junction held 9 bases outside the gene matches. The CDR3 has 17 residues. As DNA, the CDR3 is TGTGCCAGCAGTTTCTCGACTAGCGGGAGTGGGGGCGGGGAGCTGTTTTTT. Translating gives CASSFSTSGSGGGELFF.

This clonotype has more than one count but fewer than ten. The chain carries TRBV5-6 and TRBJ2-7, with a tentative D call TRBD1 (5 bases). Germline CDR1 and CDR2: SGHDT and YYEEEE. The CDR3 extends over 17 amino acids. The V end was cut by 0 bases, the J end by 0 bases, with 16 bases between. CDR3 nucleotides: TGTGCCAGCAGCTTGGGTCAGGGCGGCCAGAACTCCTACGAGCAGTACTTC. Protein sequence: CASSLGQGGQNSYEQYF.

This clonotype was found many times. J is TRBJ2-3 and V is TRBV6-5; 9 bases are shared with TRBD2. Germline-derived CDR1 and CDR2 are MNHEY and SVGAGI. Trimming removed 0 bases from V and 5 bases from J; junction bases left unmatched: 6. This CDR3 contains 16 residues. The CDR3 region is CASSYSASGAQDTQYF. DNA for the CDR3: TGTGCCAGCAGTTACTCGGCTAGCGGGGCCCAAGATACGCAGTATTTT.

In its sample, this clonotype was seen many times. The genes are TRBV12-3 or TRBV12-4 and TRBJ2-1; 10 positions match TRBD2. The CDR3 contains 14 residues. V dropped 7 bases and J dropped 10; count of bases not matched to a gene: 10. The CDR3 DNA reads TGTGCCAGCATTCAGCGGGAGGGCCTGGGGGAGCAGTTCTTC. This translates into CASIQREGLGEQFF.

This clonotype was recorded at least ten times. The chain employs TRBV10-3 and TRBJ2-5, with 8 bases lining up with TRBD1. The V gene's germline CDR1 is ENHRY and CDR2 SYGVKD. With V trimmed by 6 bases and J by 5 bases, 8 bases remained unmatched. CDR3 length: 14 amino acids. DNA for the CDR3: TGTGCCATCAGAAAAGACAGGGGATTGGAGACCCAGTACTTC. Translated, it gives CAIRKDRGLETQYF.

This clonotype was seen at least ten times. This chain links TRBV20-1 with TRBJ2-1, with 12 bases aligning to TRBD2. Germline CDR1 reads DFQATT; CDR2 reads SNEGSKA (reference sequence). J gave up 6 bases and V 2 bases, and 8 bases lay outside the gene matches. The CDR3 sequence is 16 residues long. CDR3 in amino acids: CSARPLAGGPFNEQFF. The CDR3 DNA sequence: TGCAGTGCTAGACCTCTAGCGGGAGGGCCGTTCAATGAGCAGTTCTTC.

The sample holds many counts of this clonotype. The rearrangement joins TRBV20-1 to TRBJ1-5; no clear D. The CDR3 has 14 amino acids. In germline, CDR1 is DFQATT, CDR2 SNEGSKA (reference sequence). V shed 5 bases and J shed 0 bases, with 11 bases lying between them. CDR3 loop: CSASVGSSNQPQHF. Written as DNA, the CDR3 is TGCAGTGCTTCTGTTGGTTCTAGCAATCAGCCCCAGCATTTT.